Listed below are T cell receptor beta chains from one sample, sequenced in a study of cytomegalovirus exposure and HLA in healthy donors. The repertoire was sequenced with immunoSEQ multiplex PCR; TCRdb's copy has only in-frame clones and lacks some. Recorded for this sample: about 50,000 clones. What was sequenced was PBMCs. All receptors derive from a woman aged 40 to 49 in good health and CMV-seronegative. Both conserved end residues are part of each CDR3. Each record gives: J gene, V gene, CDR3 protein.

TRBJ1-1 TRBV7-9 CASRVQGFQAFF
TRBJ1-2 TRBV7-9 CASSAWEGGYGYTF
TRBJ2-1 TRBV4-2 CASSQSPIEDRVTYNEQFF
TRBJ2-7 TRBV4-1 CASSQPTGTSNEQYF
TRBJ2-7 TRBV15 CATSRDRAGAGYEQYF
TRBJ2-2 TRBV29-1 CSVKSGVNTGELFF
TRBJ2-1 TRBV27 CASSLSPERYELYPYNEQFF
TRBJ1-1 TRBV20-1 CSASGDSSAFF
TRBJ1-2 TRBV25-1 CASSEGGRGDGYTF
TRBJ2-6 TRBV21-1 CASSKVGGLRSGANVLTF
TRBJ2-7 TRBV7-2 CASSLESGKLQYF